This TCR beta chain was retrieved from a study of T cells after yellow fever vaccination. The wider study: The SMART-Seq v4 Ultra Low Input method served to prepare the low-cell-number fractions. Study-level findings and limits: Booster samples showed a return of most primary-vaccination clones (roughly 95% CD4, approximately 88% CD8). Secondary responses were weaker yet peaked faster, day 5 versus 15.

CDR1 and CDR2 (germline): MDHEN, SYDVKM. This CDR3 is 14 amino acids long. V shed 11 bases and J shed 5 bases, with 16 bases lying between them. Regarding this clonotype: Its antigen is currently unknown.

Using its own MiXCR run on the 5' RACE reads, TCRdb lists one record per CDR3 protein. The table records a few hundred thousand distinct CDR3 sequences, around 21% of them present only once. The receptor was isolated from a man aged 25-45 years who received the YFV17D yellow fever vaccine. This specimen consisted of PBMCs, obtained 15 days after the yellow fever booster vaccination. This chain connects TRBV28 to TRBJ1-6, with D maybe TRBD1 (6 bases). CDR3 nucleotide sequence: TGTGCCCCTGGGGGGGCCGGTAATAATTCACCCCTCCACTTT. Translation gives CAPGGAGNNSPLHF.